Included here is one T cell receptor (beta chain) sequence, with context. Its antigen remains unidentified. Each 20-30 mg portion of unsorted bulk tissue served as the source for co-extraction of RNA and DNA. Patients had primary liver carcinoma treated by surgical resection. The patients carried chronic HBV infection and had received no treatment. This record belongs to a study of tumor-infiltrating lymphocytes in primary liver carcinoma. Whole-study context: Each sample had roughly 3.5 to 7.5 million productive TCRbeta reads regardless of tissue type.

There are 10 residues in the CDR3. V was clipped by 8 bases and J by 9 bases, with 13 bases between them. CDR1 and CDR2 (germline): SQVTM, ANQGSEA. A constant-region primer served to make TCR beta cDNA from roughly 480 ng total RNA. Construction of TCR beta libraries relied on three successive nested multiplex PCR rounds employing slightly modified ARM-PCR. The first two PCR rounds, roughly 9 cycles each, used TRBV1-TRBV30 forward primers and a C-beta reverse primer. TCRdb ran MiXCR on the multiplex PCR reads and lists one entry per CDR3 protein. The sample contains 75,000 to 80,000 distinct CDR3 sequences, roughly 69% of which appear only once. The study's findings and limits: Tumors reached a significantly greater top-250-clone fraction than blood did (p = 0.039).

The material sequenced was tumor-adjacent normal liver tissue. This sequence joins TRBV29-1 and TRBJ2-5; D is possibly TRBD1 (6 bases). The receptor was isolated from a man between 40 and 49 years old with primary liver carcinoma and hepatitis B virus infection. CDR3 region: CSTAGESQYF. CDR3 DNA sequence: TGCAGCACAGCAGGGGAGTCCCAGTACTTC.